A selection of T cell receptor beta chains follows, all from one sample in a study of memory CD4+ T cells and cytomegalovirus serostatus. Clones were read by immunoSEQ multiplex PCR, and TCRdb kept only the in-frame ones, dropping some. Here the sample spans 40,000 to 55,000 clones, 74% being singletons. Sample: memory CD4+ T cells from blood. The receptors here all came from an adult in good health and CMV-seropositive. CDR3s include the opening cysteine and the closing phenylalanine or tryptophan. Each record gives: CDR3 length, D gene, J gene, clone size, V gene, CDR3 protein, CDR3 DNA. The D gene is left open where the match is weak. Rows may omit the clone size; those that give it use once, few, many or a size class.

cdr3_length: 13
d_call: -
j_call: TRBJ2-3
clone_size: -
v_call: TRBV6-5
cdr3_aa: CASRSTVQDTQYF
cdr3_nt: TGTGCCAGCAGATCCACAGTTCAAGATACGCAGTATTTT

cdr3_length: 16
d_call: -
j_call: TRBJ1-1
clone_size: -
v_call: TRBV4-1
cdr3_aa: CASSQDPVGGGTEAFF
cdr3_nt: TGCGCCAGCAGCCAAGATCCAGTAGGGGGGGGCACTGAAGCTTTCTTT

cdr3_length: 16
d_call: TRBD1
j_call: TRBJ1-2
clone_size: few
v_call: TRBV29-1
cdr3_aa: CSVEGSTQGAQNGYTF
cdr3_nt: TGCAGCGTTGAAGGATCAACACAGGGGGCTCAGAATGGCTACACCTTC

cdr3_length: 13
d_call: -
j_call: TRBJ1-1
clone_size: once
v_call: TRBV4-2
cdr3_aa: CASSLERDTEAFF
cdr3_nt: TGTGCCAGCAGCTTGGAACGGGACACTGAAGCTTTCTTT

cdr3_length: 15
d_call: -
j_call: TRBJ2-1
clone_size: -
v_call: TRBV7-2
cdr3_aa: CASSVTSTLYNEQFF
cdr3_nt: TGTGCCAGCAGCGTTACGTCGACACTCTACAATGAGCAGTTCTTC

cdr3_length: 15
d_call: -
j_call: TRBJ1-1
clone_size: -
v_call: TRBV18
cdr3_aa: CASSPLLVRDTEAFF
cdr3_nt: TGTGCCAGCTCACCACTCTTAGTCAGGGACACTGAAGCTTTCTTT

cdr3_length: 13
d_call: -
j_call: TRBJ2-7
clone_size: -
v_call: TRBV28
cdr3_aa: CASSYANSYEQYF
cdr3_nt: TGTGCCAGCAGTTACGCCAACTCCTACGAGCAGTACTTC

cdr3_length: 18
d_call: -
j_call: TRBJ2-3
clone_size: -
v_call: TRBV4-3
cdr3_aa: CASSHLLATGQGTDTQYF
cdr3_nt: TGCGCCAGCAGCCACTTACTAGCGACAGGGCAGGGCACAGATACGCAGTATTTT

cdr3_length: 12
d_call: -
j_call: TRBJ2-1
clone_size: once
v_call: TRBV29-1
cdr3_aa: CSVGDRYNEQFF
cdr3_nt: TGCAGCGTTGGTGACAGGTACAATGAGCAGTTCTTC

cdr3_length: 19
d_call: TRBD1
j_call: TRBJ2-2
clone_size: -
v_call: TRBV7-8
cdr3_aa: CASSVTRPGTGPATGELFF
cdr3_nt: TGTGCCAGCAGCGTAACGCGCCCCGGGACAGGTCCAGCCACCGGGGAGCTGTTTTTT

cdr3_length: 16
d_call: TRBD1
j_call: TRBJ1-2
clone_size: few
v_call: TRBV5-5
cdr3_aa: CASSPYGTAYNYGYTF
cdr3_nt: TGTGCCAGCAGCCCATATGGGACAGCTTATAACTATGGCTACACCTTC

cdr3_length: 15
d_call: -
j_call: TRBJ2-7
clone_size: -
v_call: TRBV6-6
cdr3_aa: CASRSGGPGFYEQYF
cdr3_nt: TGTGCCAGCAGATCAGGGGGGCCCGGGTTCTACGAGCAGTACTTC

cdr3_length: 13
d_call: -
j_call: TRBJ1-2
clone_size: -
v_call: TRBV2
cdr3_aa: CASQRTAFYGYTF
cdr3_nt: TGTGCCAGTCAGAGGACGGCGTTCTATGGCTACACCTTC

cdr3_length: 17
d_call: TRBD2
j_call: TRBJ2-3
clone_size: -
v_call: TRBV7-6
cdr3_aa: CASSLGTSGGFTDTQYF
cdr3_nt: TGTGCCAGCAGCTTAGGAACTAGCGGGGGGTTCACAGATACGCAGTATTTT

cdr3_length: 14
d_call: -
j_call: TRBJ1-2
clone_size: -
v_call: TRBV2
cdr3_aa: CASSDQAGLYGYTF
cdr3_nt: TGTGCCAGCAGTGATCAGGCGGGGCTCTATGGCTACACCTTC

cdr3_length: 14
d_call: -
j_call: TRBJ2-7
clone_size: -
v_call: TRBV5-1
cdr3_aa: CASSLDGAAYEQYF
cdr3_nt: TGCGCCAGCAGCTTGGATGGGGCAGCTTACGAGCAGTACTTC

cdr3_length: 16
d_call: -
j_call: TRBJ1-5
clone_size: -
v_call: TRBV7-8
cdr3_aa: CASRLDWALGNQPQHF
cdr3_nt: TGTGCCAGCAGGTTGGACTGGGCGCTCGGCAATCAGCCCCAGCATTTT

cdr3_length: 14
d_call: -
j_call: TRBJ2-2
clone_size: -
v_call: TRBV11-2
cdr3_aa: CASTLSRVTGELFF
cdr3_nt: TGTGCCAGCACCCTAAGCAGGGTAACCGGGGAGCTGTTTTTT

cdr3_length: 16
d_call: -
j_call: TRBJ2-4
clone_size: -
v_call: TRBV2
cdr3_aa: CASKPGLRVAKNIQYF
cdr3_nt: TGTGCCAGCAAACCGGGACTCAGAGTTGCCAAAAACATTCAGTACTTC

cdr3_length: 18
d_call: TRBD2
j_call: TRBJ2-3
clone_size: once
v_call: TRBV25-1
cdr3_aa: CASSGPDSGGAGTDTQYF
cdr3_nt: TGTGCCAGCAGTGGTCCGGATAGCGGGGGGGCCGGCACAGATACGCAGTATTTT

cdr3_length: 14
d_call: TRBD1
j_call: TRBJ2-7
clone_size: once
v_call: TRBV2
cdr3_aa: CASRRDRASYEQYF
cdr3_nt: TGTGCCAGCAGGCGGGACAGGGCCTCCTACGAGCAGTACTTC

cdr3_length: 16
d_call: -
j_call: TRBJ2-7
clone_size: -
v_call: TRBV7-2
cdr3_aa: CASSSKNSLEAYEQYF
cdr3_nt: TGTGCCAGCAGCTCGAAAAATTCCCTCGAGGCCTACGAGCAGTACTTC

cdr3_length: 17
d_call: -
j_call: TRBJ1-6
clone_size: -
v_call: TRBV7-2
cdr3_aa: CASSLAPSGVSDSPLHF
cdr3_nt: TGTGCCAGCAGCTTAGCTCCCTCGGGGGTCTCGGATTCACCCCTCCACTTT

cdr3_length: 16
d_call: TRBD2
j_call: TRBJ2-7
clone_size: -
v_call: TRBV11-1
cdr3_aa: CASSLSGGQGSYEQYF
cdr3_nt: TGTGCCAGCAGCTTATCGGGAGGGCAAGGGTCCTACGAGCAGTACTTC

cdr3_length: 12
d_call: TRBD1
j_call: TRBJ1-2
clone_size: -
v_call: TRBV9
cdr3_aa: CASSATGGGYTF
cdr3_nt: TGTGCCAGCAGCGCCACAGGGGGAGGCTACACCTTC

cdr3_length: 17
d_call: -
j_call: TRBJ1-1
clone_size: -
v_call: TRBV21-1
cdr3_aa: CASSKAGQGKEVTEAFF
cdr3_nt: TGTGCCAGCAGCAAAGCCGGACAGGGTAAGGAGGTGACTGAAGCTTTCTTT

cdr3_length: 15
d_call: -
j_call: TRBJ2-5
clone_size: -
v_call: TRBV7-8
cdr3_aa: CASSLAGEGSETQYF
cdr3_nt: TGTGCCAGCAGCTTAGCGGGCGAGGGGTCAGAGACCCAGTACTTC

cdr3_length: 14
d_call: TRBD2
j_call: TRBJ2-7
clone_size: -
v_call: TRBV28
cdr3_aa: CASSLAGGGVKQYF
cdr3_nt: TGTGCCAGCAGTTTAGCGGGGGGCGGCGTGAAGCAGTACTTC

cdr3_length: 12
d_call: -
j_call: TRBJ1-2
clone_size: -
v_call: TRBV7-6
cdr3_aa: CASSGWNYGYTF
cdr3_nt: TGTGCCAGCAGCGGGTGGAACTATGGCTACACCTTC

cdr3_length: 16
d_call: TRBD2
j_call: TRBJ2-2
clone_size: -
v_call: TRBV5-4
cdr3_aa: CASSLGLAGDGRELFF
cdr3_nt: TGTGCCAGCAGCTTGGGGCTAGCGGGGGACGGCAGGGAGCTGTTTTTT

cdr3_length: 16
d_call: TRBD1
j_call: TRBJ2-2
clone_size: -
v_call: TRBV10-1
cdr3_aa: CASSEPTGVGAGELFF
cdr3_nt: TGCGCCAGCAGTGAGCCAACAGGGGTAGGAGCCGGGGAGCTGTTTTTT

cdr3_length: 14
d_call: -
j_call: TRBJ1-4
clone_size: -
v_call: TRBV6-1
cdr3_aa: CASDEGGTNEKLFF
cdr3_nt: TGTGCCAGCGACGAGGGCGGCACTAATGAAAAACTGTTTTTT

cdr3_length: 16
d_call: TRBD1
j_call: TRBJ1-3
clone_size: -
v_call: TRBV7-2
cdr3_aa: CASSRPGQNSGNTIYF
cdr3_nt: TGTGCCAGCAGCAGACCGGGACAGAATTCTGGAAACACCATATATTTT

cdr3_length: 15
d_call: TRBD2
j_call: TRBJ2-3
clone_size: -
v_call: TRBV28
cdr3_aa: CASSIQRGGTDTQYF
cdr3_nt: TGTGCCAGCAGTATTCAGCGGGGGGGCACAGATACGCAGTATTTT

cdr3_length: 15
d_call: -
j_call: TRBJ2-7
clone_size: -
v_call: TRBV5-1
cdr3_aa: CASSFLAGISYEQYF
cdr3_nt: TGCGCCAGCAGCTTCTTGGCAGGGATCTCCTACGAGCAGTACTTC

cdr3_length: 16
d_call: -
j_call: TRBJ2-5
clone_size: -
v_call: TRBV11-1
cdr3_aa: CASSLAGRRSEETQYF
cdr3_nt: TGTGCCAGCAGCTTAGCGGGGAGGCGTTCAGAGGAGACCCAGTACTTC

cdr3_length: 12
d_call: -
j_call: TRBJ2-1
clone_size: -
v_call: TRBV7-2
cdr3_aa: CASSVASNEQFF
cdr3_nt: TGTGCCAGCAGCGTGGCCTCAAATGAGCAGTTCTTC

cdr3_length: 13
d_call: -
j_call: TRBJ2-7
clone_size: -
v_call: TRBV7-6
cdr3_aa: CASSLERSYEQYF
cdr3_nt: TGTGCCAGCAGCTTGGAGCGGTCCTACGAGCAGTACTTC

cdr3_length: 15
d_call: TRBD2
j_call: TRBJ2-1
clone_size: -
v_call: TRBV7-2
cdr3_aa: CASSLGSGGGNEQFF
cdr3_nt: TGTGCCAGCAGCTTAGGTAGCGGGGGCGGCAATGAGCAGTTCTTC

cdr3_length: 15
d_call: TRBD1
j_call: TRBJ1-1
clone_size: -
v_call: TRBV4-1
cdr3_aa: CASSLSYRGRTEAFF
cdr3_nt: TGCGCCAGCAGCCTGAGTTACAGGGGAAGGACTGAAGCTTTCTTT

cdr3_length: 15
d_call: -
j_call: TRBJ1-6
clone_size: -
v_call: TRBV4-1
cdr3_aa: CASSQEGVQNSPLHF
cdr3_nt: TGCGCCAGCAGCCAGGAGGGGGTTCAGAATTCACCCCTCCACTTT

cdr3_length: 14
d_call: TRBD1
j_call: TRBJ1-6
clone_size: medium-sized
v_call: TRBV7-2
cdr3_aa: CASSPGTGFSPLHF
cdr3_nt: TGTGCCAGCAGCCCCGGGACAGGGTTTTCACCCCTCCACTTT

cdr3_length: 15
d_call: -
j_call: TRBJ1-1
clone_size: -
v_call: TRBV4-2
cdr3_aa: CASSRQEGEATEAFF
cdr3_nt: TGTGCCAGCAGCCGCCAGGAAGGGGAGGCCACTGAAGCTTTCTTT

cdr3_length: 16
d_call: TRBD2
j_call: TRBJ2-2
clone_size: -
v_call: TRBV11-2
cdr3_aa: CASSLVTAGGAGELFF
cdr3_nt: TGTGCCAGCAGCTTAGTTACAGCGGGGGGCGCCGGGGAGCTGTTTTTT

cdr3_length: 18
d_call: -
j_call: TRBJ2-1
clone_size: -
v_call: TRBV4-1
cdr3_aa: CASSESTSRRAPYNEQFF
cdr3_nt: TGCGCCAGCAGCGAGAGCACTTCTAGGAGGGCTCCCTACAATGAGCAGTTCTTC

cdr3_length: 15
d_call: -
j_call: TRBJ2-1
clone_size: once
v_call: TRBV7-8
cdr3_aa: CASSRVGQRYNEQFF
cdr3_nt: TGTGCCAGCAGTCGAGTAGGTCAGCGGTACAATGAGCAGTTCTTC

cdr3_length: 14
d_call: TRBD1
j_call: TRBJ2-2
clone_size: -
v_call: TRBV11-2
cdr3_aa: CASSLDREVGELFF
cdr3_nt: TGTGCCAGCAGCCTGGACAGGGAGGTCGGGGAGCTGTTTTTT

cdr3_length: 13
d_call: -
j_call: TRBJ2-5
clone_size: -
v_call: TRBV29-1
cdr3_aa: CSVGRGTQETQYF
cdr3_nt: TGCAGCGTGGGAAGGGGAACCCAAGAGACCCAGTACTTC

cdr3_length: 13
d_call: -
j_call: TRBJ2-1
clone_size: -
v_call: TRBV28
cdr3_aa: CASSLQGINEQFF
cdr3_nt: TGTGCCAGCAGTCTGCAGGGCATCAATGAGCAGTTCTTC

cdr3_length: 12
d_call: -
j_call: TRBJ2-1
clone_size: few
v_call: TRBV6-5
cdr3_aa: CASSYSGGEQFF
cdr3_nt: TGTGCCAGCAGTTACAGTGGGGGTGAGCAGTTCTTC

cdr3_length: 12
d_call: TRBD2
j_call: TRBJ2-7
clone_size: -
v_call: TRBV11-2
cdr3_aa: CASSPSGGEQYF
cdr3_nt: TGTGCCAGCAGCCCCTCGGGAGGCGAGCAGTACTTC